Below, 28 T cell receptor beta chains from the same sample are listed, as sequenced in a study of T cells in women clearing cervical HPV infection. Profiled with immunoSEQ multiplex PCR; TCRdb holds only in-frame clones, not every one. This sample contains approximately 18,000 clones. The specimen sequenced was blood buffy coat. The receptors stem from a woman between 18 and 70 years old with a cervical HPV16 infection that either progressed to CIN3+ or cleared (not recorded which).

Of note for this clone: The read comes to an end 3 residues before the CDR3 does, leaving the germline J gene to fill in the end. This chain connects TRBV18 to TRBJ2-3; possibly TRBD1 for D (6 bases). Germline CDR1 reads KGHSH; CDR2 reads LQKENI. The CDR3 is 15 amino acids. Partial CDR3 DNA: TGTGCCAGCTCAAGCTTGACAGGAACCATGGAGACG. The encoded protein is CASSSLTGTMET. The CDR3 in full is CASSSLTGTMETQYF.

For this clone: From the germline J gene comes the end of the CDR3, since the read stops 3 residues before it. This rearrangement joins TRBV5-1 to TRBJ1-6; 9 bases are a match to TRBD1. This CDR3 is built from 14 residues. From germline, CDR1 is SGHRS and CDR2 YFSETQ. The CDR3 protein is CASSLEGTGHALHF. The sequenced part of the CDR3 DNA is TGCGCCAGCAGCTTGGAGGGGACAGGGCATGCC.

On this clone: The sequenced fragment ends 3 residues before the CDR3 boundary, so the rest is inferred from the germline J gene. The rearrangement joins TRBV19 to TRBJ2-4, with a tentative D call TRBD1 (6 bases). The CDR3 extends over 15 amino acids. Germline CDR1 is LNHDA and CDR2 is SQIVND (reference sequence). The CDR3 here is CASSYIRTVNYGQYF. CDR3 DNA (partial): TGTGCCAGTAGTTACATTAGGACAGTTAACTATGGT.

As concerns this clone: The read halts 3 residues ahead of the CDR3 end, with the missing end drawn from the germline J gene. The gene calls are TRBV7-9 and TRBJ1-2; D call uncertain. Per the germline V gene, CDR1 is SEHNR and CDR2 is FQNEAQ (reference sequence). CDR3 size: 15 residues. The CDR3 sequence is CASSLVRPKAEGYTF. CDR3 DNA (partial): TGTGCCAGCAGCTTAGTTCGACCTAAAGCGGAAGGC.

On this clone: Read coverage stops 3 residues before the CDR3 terminus; the germline J gene supplies the remainder. This chain joins TRBV20-1 and TRBJ1-5; D ambiguous. In germline, CDR1 is DFQATT, CDR2 SNEGSKA (reference sequence). V gave up 0 bases and J gave up 0 bases, with 12 bases separating them. The CDR3 has 16 residues. The sequenced part of the CDR3 DNA is TGCAGTGCTAGAGATGAGGCGGGATATAGCAATCAGCCC. It translates to CSARDEAGYSNQP. The full CDR3 is CSARDEAGYSNQPQHF.

As for this clone: The read terminates 3 residues before the CDR3 end, so the remaining end is supplied by the germline J gene. The V and J genes are TRBV6-2 or TRBV6-3 and TRBJ2-4, with D possibly being TRBD1 (6 bases). Germline V gene data show CDR1 as MNHEY and CDR2 as SVGEGT. This CDR3 has 15 amino acids. The part of the CDR3 DNA that was read is TGTGCCAGCACCGAACGGGTGACAGGAAACTATGGT. It codes for CASTERVTGNYG. The entire CDR3 is CASTERVTGNYGQYF.

As for this clone: Read data end 3 residues before the CDR3 end; the end is taken from the germline J gene. The V and J genes are TRBV11-2 and TRBJ1-4; the D is unclear. CDR1 is SGHAT, CDR2 FQNNGV, per germline. The CDR3 spans 15 residues. Partial CDR3 DNA: TGTGCCAGCAGCTCGATGTCAGGTCGTAAGATAGAA. Its translation: CASSSMSGRKIE. The whole CDR3 reads CASSSMSGRKIELFF.

Incomplete CDR3 DNA: TGTGCCAGTACATTGGGACACACAGTGAACACTGAA. Encoded protein: CASTLGHTVNTE. In full, the CDR3 reads CASTLGHTVNTEAFF. The rearrangement joins TRBV19 to TRBJ1-1; a possible D gene is TRBD1 (6 bases). Sequencing ends 3 residues short of the CDR3 end; the germline J gene provides the rest. V lost 7 bases and J lost 0, with 15 bases in between. CDR3 length: 15 residues. Germline CDR1 is LNHDA and CDR2 is SQIVND (reference sequence).

Regarding this clone: The CDR3 end falls 3 residues outside the read, so it is completed with the germline J gene. The rearrangement joins TRBV30 to TRBJ2-3; 7 bases map to TRBD1. The CDR3 length is 14 residues. The germline CDR1 and CDR2 sequences are GTSNPN and SVGIG (reference sequence). The sequenced part of the CDR3 DNA is TGTGCCTGGATGTCAGGGGGTCGCAATCAGCCG. Protein sequence: CAWMSGGRNQP. The complete CDR3 sequence is CAWMSGGRNQPQYF. Together with reference TRBV30 and TRBJ2-3, the CDR3 gives the full variable domain: SQTIHQWPATLVQPVGSPLSLECTVEGTSNPNLYWYRQAAGRGLQLLFYSVGIGQISSEVPQNLSASRPQDRQFILSSKKLLLSDSGFYLCAWMSGGRNQPQYFGPGTRLTVL.

A word on this clone: The read is 3 residues too short to cover the CDR3 end, so that end is filled in from the germline J gene. V is TRBV5-1 and J is TRBJ2-7, with a weak D call TRBD1 (6 bases). The V and J ends lost 2 bases and 3 bases respectively, with 21 bases between them. CDR1 SGHRS and CDR2 YFSETQ come from the germline V gene. There are 17 residues in the CDR3. CDR3 in amino acids: CASSFNGQTYAGYEQYF. The sequenced CDR3 bases are TGCGCCAGCAGCTTCAACGGACAGACTTATGCGGGCTACGAG. Supplemented by reference TRBV5-1 and TRBJ2-7, the full variable domain reads KAGVTQTPRYLIKTRGQQVTLSCSPISGHRSVSWYQQTPGQGLQFLFEYFSETQRNKGNFPGRFSGRQFSNSRSEMNVSTLELGDSALYLCASSFNGQTYAGYEQYFGPGTRLTVT.

As to this clone: The read terminates 3 residues before the CDR3 end, so the remaining end is supplied by the germline J gene. The V and J genes are TRBV16 and TRBJ1-2, with D possibly being TRBD1 (6 bases). Trimming cost V 2 bases and J 0 bases, with 16 bases left between them. This CDR3 is built from 17 residues. Germline CDR1 and CDR2: KGHSY and FQNENV. The CDR3 protein is CASSQPPTGQPNYGYTF. The covered CDR3 bases are TGTGCCAGCAGCCAACCCCCCACCGGACAGCCTAACTATGGC. Drawing the rest from reference TRBV16 and TRBJ1-2, the complete variable domain is GEEVAQTPKHLVRGEGQKAKLYCAPIKGHSYVFWYQQVLKNEFKFLISFQNENVFDETGMPKERFSAKCLPNSPCSLEIQATKLEDSAVYFCASSQPPTGQPNYGYTFGSGTRLTVV.

A note on this clone: The sequence runs out 3 residues before the end of the CDR3; the remainder is reconstructed from the germline J gene. This sequence joins TRBV20-1 and TRBJ2-1, with D hard to call. The V end lost 6 bases, the J end lost 1 base, and 16 bases lay between the germline ends. Germline loops: CDR1 DFQATT, CDR2 SNEGSKA (reference sequence). The CDR3 runs to 15 residues. The sequenced part of the CDR3 DNA is TGCAGTGCCCCCAGAACAGAAATTTCCTACAATGAG. Translation gives CSAPRTEISYNE. In full, the CDR3 is CSAPRTEISYNEQFF.

Comment on this clone: The read stops 3 residues short of the end of the CDR3; the missing end is completed from the germline J gene. The V and J genes are TRBV2 and TRBJ1-2; TRBD1 aligns across 7 bases. CDR1 is SNHLY, CDR2 FYNNEI, per germline. This CDR3 is 16 amino acids long. V shed 8 bases and J 0 bases; nucleotides not matched to a gene: 12. CDR3 bases read: TGTGCCAGCCCCCGGGGCCCCGGGACAGCTAACTATGGC. Translated, it gives CASPRGPGTANYG. The whole CDR3 sequence is CASPRGPGTANYGYTF.

As to this clone: The read terminates 3 residues ahead of where the CDR3 ends, so the germline J gene completes it. V is TRBV4-2 and J is TRBJ2-3; 12 bases agree with TRBD2. The CDR3 sequence is 17 residues long. The germline CDR1 and CDR2 sequences are LGHNA and YNFKEQ. CDR3 loop: CASSQGGTSGFQETQYF. The CDR3 DNA, read in part, is TGTGCCAGCAGCCAAGGAGGGACTAGCGGGTTCCAAGAGACG.

A remark on this clone: The read gets to within 3 residues of the CDR3 end, and the germline J gene fills in the rest. The chain has TRBV6-4 and TRBJ2-3; 8 positions agree with TRBD2. Germline CDR1 is MRHNA and CDR2 is SNTAGT. The ends lost 7 bases at V and 2 bases at J; junction bases unmatched: 8. CDR3 length: 15 amino acids. CDR3 in amino acids: CASTQEAGVTDTQYF. The DNA read from the CDR3 is TGTGCCAGCACCCAGGAAGCGGGGGTCACAGATACG.

A word on this clone: The CDR3 end is not reached by the read, which stops 3 residues before it; the germline J gene fills it in. V usage is TRBV28 and J usage is TRBJ1-3; 7 bases line up with TRBD1. The ends lost 5 bases at V and 2 bases at J; junction bases unmatched: 6. The CDR3 has 15 amino acids. The germline gives CDR1 MDHEN, CDR2 SYDVKM. The CDR3 loop reads CASSPMTGTGNTIYF. The sequenced part of the CDR3 DNA is TGTGCCAGCAGTCCGATGACAGGGACTGGAAACACC.

Comment on this clone: The DNA ends 3 residues before the CDR3 does, and the rest of the CDR3 is filled in from the germline J gene. The chain is built from TRBV5-1 and TRBJ2-5; no clear D gene. This CDR3 has 13 amino acids. V was shortened by 4 bases and J by 5 bases, with 12 bases between the two germline ends. From germline, CDR1 is SGHRS and CDR2 YFSETQ. CDR3: CASSLDSPETQYF. The DNA read from the CDR3 is TGCGCCAGCAGCCTCGACTCCCCGGAGACC.

About this clone: The read halts 3 residues ahead of the CDR3 end, with the missing end drawn from the germline J gene. J is TRBJ2-1 and V is TRBV30; 8 bases line up with TRBD2. V shed 4 bases, J shed 8 bases, and the junction held 7 bases outside the gene matches. The germline V gene encodes CDR1 GTSNPN and CDR2 SVGIG (reference sequence). This CDR3 is built from 13 residues. CDR3 loop: CAWTGLVVDEQFF. CDR3 bases read: TGTGCCTGGACGGGACTAGTCGTAGATGAG.

Notes on this clone: The read terminates 3 residues ahead of where the CDR3 ends, so the germline J gene completes it. The chain employs TRBV7-6 and TRBJ2-2; D possibly corresponds to TRBD2 (7 bases). Trimming pared 5 bases from V and 5 bases from J, leaving 12 bases between. The V gene's germline CDR1 is SGHVS and CDR2 FNYEAQ. CDR3 size: 14 residues. Here the CDR3 reads CASSPGGRTGELFF. The CDR3 bases that were read are TGTGCCAGCAGCCCGGGGGGCCGTACCGGGGAG.

Turning to this clone: From the germline J gene comes the end of the CDR3, since the read stops 3 residues before it. The chain is built from TRBV19 and TRBJ1-1; TRBD1 agrees at 7 bases. CDR1 LNHDA and CDR2 SQIVND come from the germline V gene (reference sequence). Unmatched junction bases numbered 9, after V lost 4 bases and J lost 4 bases. CDR3 length equals 15 residues. The sequenced CDR3 bases are TGTGCCAGTAGTAGTAACAGGGGAGGGAGCACTGAA. Protein product: CASSSNRGGSTE. In full, the CDR3 is CASSSNRGGSTEAFF. The full variable domain, completed using reference TRBV19 and TRBJ1-1, is DGGITQSPKYLFRKEGQNVTLSCEQNLNHDAMYWYRQDPGQGLRLIYYSQIVNDFQKGDIAEGYSVSREKKESFPLTVTSAQKNPTAFYLCASSSNRGGSTEAFFGQGTRLTVV.

Remarks on this clone: The read halts 3 residues ahead of the CDR3 end, with the missing end drawn from the germline J gene. The chain has TRBV13 and TRBJ2-1; 9 bases match TRBD2. There are 18 residues in the CDR3. From germline, CDR1 is PRHDT and CDR2 FYEKMQ (reference sequence). J gave up 7 bases and V 7 bases, and 20 bases lay outside the gene matches. CDR3 bases read: TGTGCCAGCACCAAACGGGTCCTTAGCGGGGGCCCTATTAATGAG. It is translated as CASTKRVLSGGPINE. The entire CDR3 reads CASTKRVLSGGPINEQFF.

The sequenced CDR3 bases are TGTGCCAGCAGTGAAGCGTCGGTAGCGCGGGAGACG. Amino acid sequence: CASSEASVARET. The entire CDR3 reads CASSEASVARETQYF. The chain links TRBV6-1 to TRBJ2-3, with 7 bases that match TRBD2. The read ends 3 residues shy of where the CDR3 ends; the end is completed using the germline J gene. This CDR3 spans 15 amino acids. CDR1 is MNHNS, CDR2 SASEGT, per germline.

Concerning this clone itself: Sequencing ends 3 residues short of the CDR3 end; the germline J gene provides the rest. The gene calls are TRBV18 and TRBJ1-4; 11 bases align to TRBD1. V was clipped by 6 bases and J by 2 bases; unmatched bases: 8. From germline, CDR1 is KGHSH and CDR2 LQKENI. The CDR3 is made up of 17 amino acids. Incomplete CDR3 DNA: TGTGCCAGCTCGTTCGGACAGGGGGCGCGGACTAATGAAAAA. Residues: CASSFGQGARTNEK. In full, the CDR3 is CASSFGQGARTNEKLFF.

In the case of this clone: The CDR3 extends 3 residues past the end of the read, so its final part is completed from the germline J gene. The V and J genes are TRBV13 and TRBJ1-3, with a weak D call TRBD1 (5 bases). The germline V and J ends were trimmed by 0 bases and 0 bases, with 12 bases remaining between them. This CDR3 has 17 amino acids. From germline, CDR1 is PRHDT and CDR2 FYEKMQ (reference sequence). The CDR3 loop is CASSLGGTTFSGNTIYF. The part of the CDR3 DNA that was read is TGTGCCAGCAGCTTAGGGGGGACTACCTTCTCTGGAAACACC.

In the case of this clone: The read falls 3 residues short of the CDR3 end, and the missing part is taken from the germline J gene. V and J are TRBV2 and TRBJ2-3, with 10 bases that match TRBD2. Germline V gives CDR1 SNHLY, CDR2 FYNNEI. There are 13 residues in the CDR3. CDR3 bases read: TGTGCCAGCACAAGCGGGGGGGAAGAGACG. Translating gives CASTSGGEET. The entire CDR3 is CASTSGGEETQYF.

To note about this clone: Sequencing ends 3 residues short of the CDR3 end; the germline J gene provides the rest. V gene TRBV30 combines with J gene TRBJ1-2; tentative D call: TRBD1 (5 bases). The CDR3 runs 13 residues. V was clipped by 1 base and J by 7 bases, with 13 bases between them. The germline CDR1 and CDR2 sequences are GTSNPN and SVGIG (reference sequence). Incomplete CDR3 DNA: TGTGCCTGGAGTGCACCTCCGGGGGGTGGC. This gives the protein CAWSAPPGGG. The full CDR3 sequence reads CAWSAPPGGGYTF.

As concerns this clone: The CDR3 end lies 3 residues beyond the end of the read and is filled in from the germline J gene. The J gene is TRBJ2-7, the V gene TRBV6-4; 9 bases are shared with TRBD2. The CDR3 contains 17 residues. The V segment lost 2 bases and the J segment 6 bases; nucleotides outside the gene matches: 14. Per the germline V gene, CDR1 is MRHNA and CDR2 is SNTAGT. The CDR3 protein is CASSDTLTVAGVVEQYF. CDR3 DNA (partial): TGTGCCAGCAGTGACACCCTGACGGTAGCGGGGGTAGTCGAG.

A word on this clone: Sequencing ends 3 residues short of the CDR3 end; the germline J gene provides the rest. The chain carries TRBV18 and TRBJ2-4; D uncertain. Germline CDR1 is KGHSH and CDR2 is LQKENI. The CDR3 length is 15 residues. This chain's CDR3 is CASSSSGRQNQPQYF. The CDR3 DNA, read in part, is TGTGCCAGCTCCTCGTCCGGCAGGCAAAATCAGCCT.